This paragraph covers one T cell receptor beta chain sequence. The antigen is undetermined. Trimming at V came to 2 bases and at J to 3 bases, leaving 5 bases not matched to a gene. CDR3 size: 15 residues. The germline gives CDR1 SGDLS, CDR2 YYNGEE. 13 Jbeta primers and 60 Vbeta primers were used for the PCR. TCRdb's table, derived via immunoSEQ multiplex PCR, lists solely in-frame clones and lacks some. The sample lists around 140,000 clones, around 82% occurring once. The data derive from a study of cytomegalovirus exposure and HLA in healthy donors. Study-wide findings and caveats: Indistinguishable V segments such as TRBV6-2 and TRBV6-3 were excluded. There were reportedly fewer N-insertions in an Asian-associated ancestry cluster than the roughly 670-donor mean, in a later analysis. Earlier analysis looked at TCR beta V segments, and most were productive about 90% or about 30% of the time.

V gene TRBV9 combines with J gene TRBJ1-5; 7 bases are shared with TRBD1. The sequencing input was PBMCs. The source of this sequence is a female donor in good health and CMV-seronegative. CDR3 sequence: CASSVEGAFNQPQHF. CDR3 coding DNA: TGTGCCAGCAGCGTGGAGGGGGCTTTCAATCAGCCCCAGCATTTT.